The 5 T cell receptor beta chains below all came from one sample that was sequenced in a study of blood T cells in healthy people across ages. A second 7 to 11 cycle PCR used barcoded and J-beta primers. TCRdb passed the 5' RACE reads through MiXCR, listing each CDR3 protein once. The sample yields roughly 1.6 million distinct CDR3 sequences, roughly 32% seen once. The sample comprised blood. Source of these receptors: a woman aged 25 to 39 in good health.

This clonotype was counted a few times. Written as DNA, the CDR3 is TGTGCCAGCAGCTTAGCATCTCCAATGAACACTGAAGCTTTCTTT. This sequence encodes CASSLASPMNTEAFF. V usage is TRBV7-8 and J usage is TRBJ1-1; D remains ambiguous. Trimming removed 0 bases from V and 0 bases from J, with 8 bases in between. Germline V gene data show CDR1 as SGHVS and CDR2 as FQNEAQ. This CDR3 has 15 residues.

V gene TRBV5-1 combines with J gene TRBJ1-1; 7 bases align to TRBD1. V was clipped by 2 bases and J by 0 bases; unmatched bases: 7. In germline, CDR1 is SGHRS, CDR2 YFSETQ. The CDR3 runs 16 residues. CDR3 in DNA: TGCGCCAGCAGCTTAAGGACAGGAGTAATGAACACTGAAGCTTTCTTT. This sequence encodes CASSLRTGVMNTEAFF.

On this clonotype: One end of the junction varies from germline; a read error may be responsible. The rearrangement uses TRBV6-5 and TRBJ2-6, with D possibly matching TRBD1 (5 bases). The germline CDR1 and CDR2 sequences are MNHEY and SVGAGI. The CDR3 contains 17 residues. CDR3 in amino acids: CASSSQGGRGGANVLTF. The CDR3 DNA reads TGCGCCAGCAGTTCCCAGGGTGGAAGAGGTGGGGCCAACGTCCTGACTTTC.

The chain links TRBV20-1 to TRBJ1-4, with D unresolved. In germline, CDR1 is DFQATT, CDR2 SNEGSKA (reference sequence). This CDR3 is built from 14 residues. V lost 5 bases, J lost 0 bases, and 10 bases lay in between. The CDR3 region is CSAPDVATNEKLFF. The CDR3 nucleotides are TGCAGTGCTCCGGACGTCGCAACTAATGAAAAACTGTTTTTT.

This clonotype was picked up a small number of times. At one end, the junction sequence differs from germline, possibly due to a read error. This rearrangement joins TRBV20-1 to TRBJ2-2, with TRBD2 as a possible D gene (6 bases). CDR1 is DFQATT and CDR2 is SNEGSKA in the germline V gene (reference sequence). The CDR3 extends over 15 amino acids. The CDR3 sequence is CSARDLAANTGEPFF. The CDR3 DNA is TGCAGTGCTAGAGATTTAGCGGCGAACACCGGGGAGCCGTTTTTT.